The subject of this entry is one T cell receptor beta chain. CDR1 SEHNR and CDR2 FQNEAQ come from the germline V gene (reference sequence). The CDR3 is 15 amino acids. Losses at the gene ends were 5 bases for V and 0 bases for J; bases not matched to a gene: 5. This record comes from a study of cytomegalovirus exposure and HLA in healthy donors. Primers: 60 Vbeta forward and 13 Jbeta reverse. Using immunoSEQ multiplex PCR, the repertoire was profiled, and TCRdb retains in-frame clones only, with some absent. The sample shows around 200,000 clones, approximately 80% of them seen only once. This chain connects TRBV7-9 to TRBJ2-5, with 8 nucleotides matching TRBD2. What was sequenced was PBMCs. This clonotype was sampled from a woman aged 35 to 49 in good health and CMV-seronegative. CDR3 sequence reads: CASSPGTRDQETQYF. The CDR3 coding sequence is TGTGCCAGCAGCCCCGGGACTAGAGACCAAGAGACCCAGTACTTC.